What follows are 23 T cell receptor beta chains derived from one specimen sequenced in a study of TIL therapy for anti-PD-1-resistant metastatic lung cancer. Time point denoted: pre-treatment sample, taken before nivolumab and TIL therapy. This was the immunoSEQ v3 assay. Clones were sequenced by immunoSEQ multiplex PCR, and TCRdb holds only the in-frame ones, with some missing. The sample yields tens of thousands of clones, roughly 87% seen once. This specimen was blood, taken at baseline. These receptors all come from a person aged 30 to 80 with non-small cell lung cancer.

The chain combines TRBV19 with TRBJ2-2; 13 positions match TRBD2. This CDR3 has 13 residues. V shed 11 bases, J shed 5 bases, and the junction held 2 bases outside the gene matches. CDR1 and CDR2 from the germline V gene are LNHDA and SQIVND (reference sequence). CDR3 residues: CAGTSGTTGELFF. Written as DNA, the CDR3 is TGTGCCGGGACTAGCGGGACAACCGGGGAGCTGTTTTTT.

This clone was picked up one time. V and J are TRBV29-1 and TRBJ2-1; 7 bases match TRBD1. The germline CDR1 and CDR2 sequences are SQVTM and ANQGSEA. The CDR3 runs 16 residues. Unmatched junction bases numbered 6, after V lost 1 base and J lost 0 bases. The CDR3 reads CSVEGGTATSYNEQFF. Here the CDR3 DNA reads TGCAGCGTTGAAGGTGGGACAGCGACCTCCTACAATGAGCAGTTCTTC.

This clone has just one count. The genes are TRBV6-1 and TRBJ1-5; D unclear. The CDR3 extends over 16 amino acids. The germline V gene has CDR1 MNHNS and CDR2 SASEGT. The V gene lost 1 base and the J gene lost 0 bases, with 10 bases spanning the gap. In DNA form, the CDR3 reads TGTGCCAGCAGTGAAGGCCCCTACGATAGCAATCAGCCCCAGCATTTT. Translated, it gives CASSEGPYDSNQPQHF.

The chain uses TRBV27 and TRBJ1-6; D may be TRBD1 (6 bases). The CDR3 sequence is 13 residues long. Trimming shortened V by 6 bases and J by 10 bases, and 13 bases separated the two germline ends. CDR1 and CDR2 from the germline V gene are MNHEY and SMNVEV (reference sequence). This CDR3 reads CASRLGGWSPLHF. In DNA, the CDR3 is TGTGCCAGCAGACTAGGGGGGTGGTCACCCCTCCACTTT.

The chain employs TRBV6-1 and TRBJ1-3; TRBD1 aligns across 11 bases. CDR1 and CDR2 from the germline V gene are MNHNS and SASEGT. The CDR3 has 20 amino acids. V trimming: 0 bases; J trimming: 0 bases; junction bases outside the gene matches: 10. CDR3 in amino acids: CASSEALGQGAPYSGNTIYF. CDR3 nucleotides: TGTGCCAGCAGTGAAGCATTAGGACAGGGGGCCCCCTACTCTGGAAACACCATATATTTT.

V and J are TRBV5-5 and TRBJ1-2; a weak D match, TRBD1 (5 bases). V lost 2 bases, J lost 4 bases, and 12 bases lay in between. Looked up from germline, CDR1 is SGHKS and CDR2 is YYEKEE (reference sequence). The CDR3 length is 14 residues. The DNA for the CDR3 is TGTGCCAGCAGCTTTGCGGGACGCAGCTATGGCTACACCTTC. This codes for CASSFAGRSYGYTF.

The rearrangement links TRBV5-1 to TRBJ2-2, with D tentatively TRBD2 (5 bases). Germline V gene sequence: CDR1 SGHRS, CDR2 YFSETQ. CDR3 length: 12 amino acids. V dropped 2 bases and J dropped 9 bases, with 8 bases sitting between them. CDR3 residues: CASSLERWELFF. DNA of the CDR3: TGCGCCAGCAGCTTAGAGCGGTGGGAGCTGTTTTTT.

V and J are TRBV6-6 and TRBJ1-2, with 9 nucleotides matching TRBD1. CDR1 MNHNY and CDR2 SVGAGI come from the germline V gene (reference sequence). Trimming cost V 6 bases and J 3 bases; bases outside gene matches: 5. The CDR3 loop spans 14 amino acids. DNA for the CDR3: TGTGCCAGCAGACCGGGACAGGGAGACTATGGCTACACCTTC. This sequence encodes CASRPGQGDYGYTF.

The CDR3 DNA follows: TGTGCCAGCAGTGGGGGGACAGGGGATAACACCGGGGAGCTGTTTTTT. This codes for CASSGGTGDNTGELFF. The chain combines TRBV6-1 with TRBJ2-2, with TRBD1 matching 10 bases. CDR3 length: 16 residues. From germline, CDR1 is MNHNS and CDR2 SASEGT. Losses at the gene ends were 4 bases for V and 2 bases for J; bases not matched to a gene: 4.

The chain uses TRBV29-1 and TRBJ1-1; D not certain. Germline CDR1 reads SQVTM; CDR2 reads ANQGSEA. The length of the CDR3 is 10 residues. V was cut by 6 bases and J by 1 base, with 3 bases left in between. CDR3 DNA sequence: TGCAGCGTGCAGAACACTGAAGCTTTCTTT. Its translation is CSVQNTEAFF.

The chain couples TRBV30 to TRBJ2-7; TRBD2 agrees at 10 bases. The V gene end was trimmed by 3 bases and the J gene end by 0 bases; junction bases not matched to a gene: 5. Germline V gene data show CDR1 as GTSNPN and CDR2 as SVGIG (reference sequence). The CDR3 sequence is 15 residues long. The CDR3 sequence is CAWRMSGRASYEQYF. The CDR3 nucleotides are TGTGCCTGGAGAATGAGCGGGAGGGCCTCCTACGAGCAGTACTTC. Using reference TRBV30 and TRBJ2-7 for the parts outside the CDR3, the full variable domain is SQTIHQWPATLVQPVGSPLSLECTVEGTSNPNLYWYRQAAGRGLQLLFYSVGIGQISSEVPQNLSASRPQDRQFILSSKKLLLSDSGFYLCAWRMSGRASYEQYFGPGTRLTVT.

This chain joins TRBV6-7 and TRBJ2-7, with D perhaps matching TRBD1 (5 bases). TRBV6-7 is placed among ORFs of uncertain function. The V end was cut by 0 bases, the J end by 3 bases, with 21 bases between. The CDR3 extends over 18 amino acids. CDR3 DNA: TGTGCCAGCAGTTACTCGAGCCCCCAGGGATCCCCCAGCTACGAGCAGTACTTC. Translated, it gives CASSYSSPQGSPSYEQYF.

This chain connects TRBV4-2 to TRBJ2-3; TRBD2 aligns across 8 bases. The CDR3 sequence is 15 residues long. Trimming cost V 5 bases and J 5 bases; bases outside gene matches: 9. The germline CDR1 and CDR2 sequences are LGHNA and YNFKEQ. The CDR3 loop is CASSAGLASGDTQYF. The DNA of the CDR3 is TGTGCCAGCAGCGCCGGACTAGCCTCGGGAGATACGCAGTATTTT.

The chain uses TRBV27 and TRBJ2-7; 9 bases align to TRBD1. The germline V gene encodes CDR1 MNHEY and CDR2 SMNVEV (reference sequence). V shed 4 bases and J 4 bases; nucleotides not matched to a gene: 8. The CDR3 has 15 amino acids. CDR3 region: CASSWRVGQGYEQYF. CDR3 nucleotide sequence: TGTGCCAGCAGTTGGCGCGTGGGACAGGGTTACGAGCAGTACTTC.

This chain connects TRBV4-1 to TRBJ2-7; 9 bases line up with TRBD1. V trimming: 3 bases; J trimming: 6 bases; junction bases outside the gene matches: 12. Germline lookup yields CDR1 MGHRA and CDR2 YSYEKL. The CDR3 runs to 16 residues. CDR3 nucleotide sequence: TGCGCCAGCAGCCATCCCAGGGGGGACAGGGTGGGCGAGCAGTACTTC. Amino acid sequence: CASSHPRGDRVGEQYF.

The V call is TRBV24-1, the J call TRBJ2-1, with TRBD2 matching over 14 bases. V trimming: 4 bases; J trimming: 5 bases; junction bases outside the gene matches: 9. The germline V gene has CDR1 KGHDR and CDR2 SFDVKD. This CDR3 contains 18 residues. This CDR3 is CATSDPTSGRAGDNEQFF. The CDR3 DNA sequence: TGTGCCACCAGTGACCCGACTAGCGGGAGGGCCGGCGACAATGAGCAGTTCTTC.

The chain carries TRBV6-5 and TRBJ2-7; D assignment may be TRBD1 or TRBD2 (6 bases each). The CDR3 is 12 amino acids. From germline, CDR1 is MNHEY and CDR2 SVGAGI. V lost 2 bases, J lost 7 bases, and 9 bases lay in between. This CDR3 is CASSYGGGEQYF. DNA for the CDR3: TGTGCCAGCAGTTACGGAGGGGGAGAGCAGTACTTC.

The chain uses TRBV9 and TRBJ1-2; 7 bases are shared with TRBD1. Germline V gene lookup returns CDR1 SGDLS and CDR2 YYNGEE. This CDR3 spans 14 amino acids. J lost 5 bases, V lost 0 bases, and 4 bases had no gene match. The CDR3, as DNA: TGTGCCAGCAGCGTAGCGACAGGGCCATATGGCTACACCTTC. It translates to CASSVATGPYGYTF.

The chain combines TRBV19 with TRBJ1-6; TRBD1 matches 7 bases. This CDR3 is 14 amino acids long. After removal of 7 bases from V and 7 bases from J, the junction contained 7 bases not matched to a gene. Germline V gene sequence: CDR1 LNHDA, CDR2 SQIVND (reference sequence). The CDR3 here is CASTADRQNSPLHF. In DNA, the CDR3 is TGTGCCAGTACCGCGGACAGGCAGAATTCACCCCTCCACTTT.

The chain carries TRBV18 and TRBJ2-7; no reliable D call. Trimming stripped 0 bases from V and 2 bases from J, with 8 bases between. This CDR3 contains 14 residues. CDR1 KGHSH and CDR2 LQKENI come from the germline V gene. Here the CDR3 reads CASSPPSQTYEQYF. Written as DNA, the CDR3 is TGTGCCAGCTCACCACCGTCCCAGACCTACGAGCAGTACTTC.

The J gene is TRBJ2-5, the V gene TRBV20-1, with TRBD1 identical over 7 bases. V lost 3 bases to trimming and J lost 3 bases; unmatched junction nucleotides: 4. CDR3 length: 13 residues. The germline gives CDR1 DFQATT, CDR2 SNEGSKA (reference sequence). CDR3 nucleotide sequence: TGCAGTGCTAGTGGGCAGGGGGAAGAGACCCAGTACTTC. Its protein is CSASGQGEETQYF.

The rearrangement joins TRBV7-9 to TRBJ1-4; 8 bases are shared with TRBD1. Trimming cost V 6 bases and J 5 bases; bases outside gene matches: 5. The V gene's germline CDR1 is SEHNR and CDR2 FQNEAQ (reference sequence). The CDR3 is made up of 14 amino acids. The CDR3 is CASSQGASNEKLFF. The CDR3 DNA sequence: TGTGCCAGCAGTCAGGGGGCATCGAATGAAAAACTGTTTTTT.

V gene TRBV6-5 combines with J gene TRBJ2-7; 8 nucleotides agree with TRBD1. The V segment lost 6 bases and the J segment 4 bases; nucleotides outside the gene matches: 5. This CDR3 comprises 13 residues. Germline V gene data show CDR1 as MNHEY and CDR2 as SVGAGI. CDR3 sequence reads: CASRTQGAYEQYF. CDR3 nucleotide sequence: TGTGCCAGCAGGACCCAGGGGGCGTACGAGCAGTACTTC.